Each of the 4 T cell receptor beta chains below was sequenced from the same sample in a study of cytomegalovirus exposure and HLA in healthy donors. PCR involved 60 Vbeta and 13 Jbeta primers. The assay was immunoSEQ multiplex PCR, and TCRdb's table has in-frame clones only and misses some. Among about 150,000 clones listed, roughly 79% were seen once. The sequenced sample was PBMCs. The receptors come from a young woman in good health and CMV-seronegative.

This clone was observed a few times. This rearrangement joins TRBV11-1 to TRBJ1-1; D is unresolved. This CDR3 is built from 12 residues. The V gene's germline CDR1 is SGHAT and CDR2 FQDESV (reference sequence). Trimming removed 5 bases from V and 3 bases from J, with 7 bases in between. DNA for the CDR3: TGTGCCAGCAGCCCTGGGCACACTGAAGCTTTCTTT. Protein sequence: CASSPGHTEAFF.

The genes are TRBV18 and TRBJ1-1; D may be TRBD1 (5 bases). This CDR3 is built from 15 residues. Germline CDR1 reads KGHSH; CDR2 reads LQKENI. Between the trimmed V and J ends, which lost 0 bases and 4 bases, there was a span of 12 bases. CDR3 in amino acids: CASSPPSVGPTEAFF. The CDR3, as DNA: TGTGCCAGCTCACCACCGTCAGTGGGGCCCACTGAAGCTTTCTTT.

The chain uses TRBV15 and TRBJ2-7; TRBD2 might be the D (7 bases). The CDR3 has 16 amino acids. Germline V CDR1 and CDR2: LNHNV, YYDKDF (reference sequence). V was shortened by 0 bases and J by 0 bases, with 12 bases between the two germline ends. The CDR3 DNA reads TGTGCCACCAGCAGAGATGGGGGGGCGAGCTCCTACGAGCAGTACTTC. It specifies CATSRDGGASSYEQYF.

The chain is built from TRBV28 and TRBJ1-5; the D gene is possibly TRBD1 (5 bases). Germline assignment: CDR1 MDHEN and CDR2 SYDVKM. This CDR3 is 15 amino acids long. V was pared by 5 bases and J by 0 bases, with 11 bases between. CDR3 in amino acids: CASSHRQTSNQPQHF. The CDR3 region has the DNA TGTGCCAGCAGTCATAGACAGACTAGCAATCAGCCCCAGCATTTT.